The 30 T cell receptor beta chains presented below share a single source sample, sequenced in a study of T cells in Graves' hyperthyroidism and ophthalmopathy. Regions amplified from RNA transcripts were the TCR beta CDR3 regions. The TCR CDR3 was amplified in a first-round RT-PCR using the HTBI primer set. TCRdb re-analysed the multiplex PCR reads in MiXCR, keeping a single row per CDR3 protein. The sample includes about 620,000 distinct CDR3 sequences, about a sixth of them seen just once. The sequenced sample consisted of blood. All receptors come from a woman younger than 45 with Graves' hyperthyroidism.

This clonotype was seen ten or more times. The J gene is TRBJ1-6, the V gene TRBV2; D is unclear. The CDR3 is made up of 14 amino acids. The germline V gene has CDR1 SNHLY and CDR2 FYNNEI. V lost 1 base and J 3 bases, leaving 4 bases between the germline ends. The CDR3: CASSEGVYNSPLHF. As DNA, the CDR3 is TGTGCCAGCAGTGAAGGGGTCTATAATTCACCCCTCCACTTT.

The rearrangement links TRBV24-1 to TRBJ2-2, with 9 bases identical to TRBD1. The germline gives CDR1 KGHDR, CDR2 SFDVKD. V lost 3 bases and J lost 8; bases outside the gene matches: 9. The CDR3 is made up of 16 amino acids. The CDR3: CATSDAGTGIQGELFF. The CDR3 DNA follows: TGTGCCACCAGTGATGCCGGGACAGGGATACAGGGGGAGCTGTTTTTT.

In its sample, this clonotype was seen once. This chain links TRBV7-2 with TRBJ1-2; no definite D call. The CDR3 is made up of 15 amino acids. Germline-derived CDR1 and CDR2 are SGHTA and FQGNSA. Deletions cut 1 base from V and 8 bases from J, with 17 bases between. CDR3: CASSLEATVPWGYTF. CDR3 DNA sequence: TGTGCCAGCAGCTTAGAGGCGACCGTTCCCTGGGGCTACACCTTC.

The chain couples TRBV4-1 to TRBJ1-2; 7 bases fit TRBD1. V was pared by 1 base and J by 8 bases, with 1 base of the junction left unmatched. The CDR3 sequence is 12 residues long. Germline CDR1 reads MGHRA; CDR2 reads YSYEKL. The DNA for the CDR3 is TGCGCCAGCAGCCAAGCGGGACAGGGCTACACCTTC. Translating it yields CASSQAGQGYTF.

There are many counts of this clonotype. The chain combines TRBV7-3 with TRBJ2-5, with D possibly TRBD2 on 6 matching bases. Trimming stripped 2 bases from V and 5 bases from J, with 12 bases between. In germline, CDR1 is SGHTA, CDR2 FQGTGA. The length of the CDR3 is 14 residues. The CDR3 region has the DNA TGTGCCAGCAGCTTACGCGCAGGGAGGGAGACCCAGTACTTC. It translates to CASSLRAGRETQYF.

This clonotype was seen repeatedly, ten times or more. CDR3 sequence reads: CASGKPGLALETQYF. DNA for the CDR3: TGTGCTAGTGGTAAACCGGGACTAGCGTTAGAGACCCAGTACTTC. The chain has TRBV12-5 and TRBJ2-5; 10 nucleotides align to TRBD2. Germline V gives CDR1 LGHNT, CDR2 FRNRAP. Trimming cost V 5 bases and J 4 bases; bases outside gene matches: 7. This CDR3 has 15 residues.

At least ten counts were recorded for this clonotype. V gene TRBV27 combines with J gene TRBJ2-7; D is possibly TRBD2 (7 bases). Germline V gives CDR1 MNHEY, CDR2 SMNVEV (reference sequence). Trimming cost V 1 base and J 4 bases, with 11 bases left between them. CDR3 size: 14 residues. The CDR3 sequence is CASSLWGRGYEQYF. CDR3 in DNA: TGTGCCAGCAGTTTATGGGGGAGGGGGTACGAGCAGTACTTC.

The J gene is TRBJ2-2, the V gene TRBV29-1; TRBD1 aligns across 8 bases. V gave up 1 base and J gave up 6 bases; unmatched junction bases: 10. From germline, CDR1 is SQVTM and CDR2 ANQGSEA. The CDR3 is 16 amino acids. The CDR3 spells CSVEGVTGGDAGELFF. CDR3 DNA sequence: TGCAGCGTTGAAGGGGTAACAGGGGGTGACGCCGGGGAGCTGTTTTTT.

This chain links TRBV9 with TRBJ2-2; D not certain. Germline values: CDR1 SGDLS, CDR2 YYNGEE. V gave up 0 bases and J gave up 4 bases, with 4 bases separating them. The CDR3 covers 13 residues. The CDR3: CASSVVGTGELFF. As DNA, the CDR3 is TGTGCCAGCAGCGTAGTTGGCACCGGGGAGCTGTTTTTT.

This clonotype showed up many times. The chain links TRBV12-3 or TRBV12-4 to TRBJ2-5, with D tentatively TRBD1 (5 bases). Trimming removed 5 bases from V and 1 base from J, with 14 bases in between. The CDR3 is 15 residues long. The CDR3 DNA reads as TGTGCCAGCAGTCCCCCCCAGGGTGCCCAAGAGACCCAGTACTTC. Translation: CASSPPQGAQETQYF.

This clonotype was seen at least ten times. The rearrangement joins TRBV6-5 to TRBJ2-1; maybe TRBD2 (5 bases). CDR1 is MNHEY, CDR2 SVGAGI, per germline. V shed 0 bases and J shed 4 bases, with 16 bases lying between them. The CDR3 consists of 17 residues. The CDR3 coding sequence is TGTGCCAGCAGTTACTCGAGAGCTAGCTTATATTACAATGAGCAGTTCTTC. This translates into CASSYSRASLYYNEQFF.

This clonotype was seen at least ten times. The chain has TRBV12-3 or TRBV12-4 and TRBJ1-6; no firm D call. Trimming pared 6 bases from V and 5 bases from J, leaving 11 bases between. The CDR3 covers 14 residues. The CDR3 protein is CASSRSNNNSPLHF. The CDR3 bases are TGTGCCAGCAGCCGGAGCAATAATAATTCACCCCTCCACTTT.

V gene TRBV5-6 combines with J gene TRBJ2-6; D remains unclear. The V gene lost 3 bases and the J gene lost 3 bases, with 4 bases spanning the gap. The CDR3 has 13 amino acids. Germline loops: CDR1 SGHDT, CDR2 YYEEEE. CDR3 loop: CASSYGGANVLTF. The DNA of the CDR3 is TGTGCCAGCAGCTACGGTGGGGCCAACGTCCTGACTTTC.

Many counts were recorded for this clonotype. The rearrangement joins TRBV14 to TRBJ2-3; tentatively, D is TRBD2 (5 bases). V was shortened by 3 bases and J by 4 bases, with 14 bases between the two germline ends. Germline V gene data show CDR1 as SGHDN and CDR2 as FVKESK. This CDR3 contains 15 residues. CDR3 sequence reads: CASSQDSWRSDTQYF. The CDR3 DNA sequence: TGTGCCAGCAGCCAGGATTCCTGGAGGTCAGATACGCAGTATTTT.

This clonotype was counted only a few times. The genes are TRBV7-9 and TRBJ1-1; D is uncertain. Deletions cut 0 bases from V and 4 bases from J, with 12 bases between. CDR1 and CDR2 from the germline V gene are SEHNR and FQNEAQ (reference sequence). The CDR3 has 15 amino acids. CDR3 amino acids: CASSLASGPTTEAFF. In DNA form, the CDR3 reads TGTGCCAGCAGCTTAGCTTCAGGTCCCACCACTGAAGCTTTCTTT.

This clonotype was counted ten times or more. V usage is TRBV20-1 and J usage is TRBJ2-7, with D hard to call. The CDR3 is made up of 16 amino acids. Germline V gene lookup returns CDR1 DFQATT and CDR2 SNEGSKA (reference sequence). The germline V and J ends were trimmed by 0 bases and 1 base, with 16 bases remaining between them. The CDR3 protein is CSARDWHPQGSYEQYF. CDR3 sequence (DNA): TGCAGTGCTAGAGATTGGCACCCTCAAGGGTCCTACGAGCAGTACTTC.

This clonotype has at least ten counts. The CDR3 DNA reads as TGTGCCAGCAGCTTAGGACAGGGGTTCGGGGAGCTGTTTTTT. It yields the protein CASSLGQGFGELFF. The chain uses TRBV7-9 and TRBJ2-2; 8 bases line up with TRBD1. The junction had 2 bases not matched to a gene; V was cut back by 1 base and J by 7 bases. Germline lookup yields CDR1 SEHNR and CDR2 FQNEAQ (reference sequence). The CDR3 loop spans 14 amino acids.

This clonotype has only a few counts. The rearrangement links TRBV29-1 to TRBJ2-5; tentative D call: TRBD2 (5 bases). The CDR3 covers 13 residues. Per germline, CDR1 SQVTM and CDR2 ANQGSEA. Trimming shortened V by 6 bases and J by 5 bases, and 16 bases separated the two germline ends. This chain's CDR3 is CSVEWTGWETQYF. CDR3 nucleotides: TGCAGCGTAGAGTGGACGGGGTGGGAGACCCAGTACTTC.

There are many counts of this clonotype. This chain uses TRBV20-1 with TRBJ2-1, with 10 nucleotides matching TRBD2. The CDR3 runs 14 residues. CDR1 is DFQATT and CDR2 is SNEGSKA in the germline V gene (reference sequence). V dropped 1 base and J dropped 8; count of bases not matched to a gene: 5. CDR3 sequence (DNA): TGCAGTGCTAGAGGTAGCGGGAGGTGGGATGAGCAGTTCTTC. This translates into CSARGSGRWDEQFF.

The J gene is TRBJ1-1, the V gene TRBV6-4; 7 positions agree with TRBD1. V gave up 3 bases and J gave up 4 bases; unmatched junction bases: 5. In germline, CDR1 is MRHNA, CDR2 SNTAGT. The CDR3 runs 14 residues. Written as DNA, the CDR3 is TGTGCCAGCAGTGAACAACAGGGGAGCACTGAAGCTTTCTTT. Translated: CASSEQQGSTEAFF.

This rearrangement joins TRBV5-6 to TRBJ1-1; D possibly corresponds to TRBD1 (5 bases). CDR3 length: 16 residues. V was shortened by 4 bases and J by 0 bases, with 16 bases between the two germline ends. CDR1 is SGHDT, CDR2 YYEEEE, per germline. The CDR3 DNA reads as TGTGCCAGCAGCCTCCGTGGGGCGCGTTTGAACACTGAAGCTTTCTTT. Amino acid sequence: CASSLRGARLNTEAFF.

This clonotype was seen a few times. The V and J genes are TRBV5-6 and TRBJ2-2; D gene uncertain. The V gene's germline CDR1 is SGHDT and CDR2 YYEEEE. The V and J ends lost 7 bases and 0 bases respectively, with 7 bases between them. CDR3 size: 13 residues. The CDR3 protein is CASGKANTGELFF. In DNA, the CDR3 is TGTGCCAGCGGGAAGGCGAACACCGGGGAGCTGTTTTTT.

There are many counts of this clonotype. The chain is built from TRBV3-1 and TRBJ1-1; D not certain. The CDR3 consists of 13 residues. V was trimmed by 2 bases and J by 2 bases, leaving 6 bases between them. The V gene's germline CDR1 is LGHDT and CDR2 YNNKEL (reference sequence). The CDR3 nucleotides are TGTGCCAGCAGCCAAATGGCCAACACTGAAGCTTTCTTT. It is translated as CASSQMANTEAFF.

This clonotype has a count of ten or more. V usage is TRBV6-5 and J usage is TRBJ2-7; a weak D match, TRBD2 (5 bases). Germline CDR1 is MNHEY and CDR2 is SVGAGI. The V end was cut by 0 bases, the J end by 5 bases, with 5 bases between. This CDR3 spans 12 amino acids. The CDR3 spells CASSYSRDEQYF. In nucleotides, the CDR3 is TGTGCCAGCAGTTACTCGCGGGACGAGCAGTACTTC.

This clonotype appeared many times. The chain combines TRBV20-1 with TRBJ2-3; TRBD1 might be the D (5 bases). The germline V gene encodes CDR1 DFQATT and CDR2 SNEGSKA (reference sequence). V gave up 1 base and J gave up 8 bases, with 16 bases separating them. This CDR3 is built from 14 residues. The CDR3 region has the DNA TGCAGTGCTAGAGTGGACACCGGCGTTCTTACGCAGTATTTT. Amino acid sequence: CSARVDTGVLTQYF.

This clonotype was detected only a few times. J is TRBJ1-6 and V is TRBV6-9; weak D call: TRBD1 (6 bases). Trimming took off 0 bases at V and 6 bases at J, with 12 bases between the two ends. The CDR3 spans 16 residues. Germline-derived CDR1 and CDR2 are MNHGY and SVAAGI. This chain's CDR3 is CASSYSAGTTNSPLHF. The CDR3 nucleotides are TGTGCCAGCAGTTATTCAGCCGGGACAACTAATTCACCCCTCCACTTT.

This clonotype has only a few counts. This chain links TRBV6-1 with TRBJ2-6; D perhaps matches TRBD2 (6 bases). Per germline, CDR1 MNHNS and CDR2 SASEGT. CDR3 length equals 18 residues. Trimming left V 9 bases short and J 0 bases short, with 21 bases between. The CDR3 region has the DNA TGTGCCAGTCACAAGGGGCTAGCGCCACACTCTGGGGCCAACGTCCTGACTTTC. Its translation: CASHKGLAPHSGANVLTF.

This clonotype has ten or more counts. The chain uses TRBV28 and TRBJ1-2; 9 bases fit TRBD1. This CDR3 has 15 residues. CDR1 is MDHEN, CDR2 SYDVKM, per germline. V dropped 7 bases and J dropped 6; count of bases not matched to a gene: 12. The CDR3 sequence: CASTLRTGQGNGYTF. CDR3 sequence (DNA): TGTGCCAGCACCCTAAGGACGGGACAGGGAAATGGCTACACCTTC.

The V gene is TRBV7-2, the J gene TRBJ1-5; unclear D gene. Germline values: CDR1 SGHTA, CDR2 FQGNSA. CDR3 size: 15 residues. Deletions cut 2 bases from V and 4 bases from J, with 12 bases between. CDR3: CASSLRVAANQPQHF. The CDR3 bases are TGTGCCAGCAGCTTAAGGGTGGCAGCAAATCAGCCCCAGCATTTT.

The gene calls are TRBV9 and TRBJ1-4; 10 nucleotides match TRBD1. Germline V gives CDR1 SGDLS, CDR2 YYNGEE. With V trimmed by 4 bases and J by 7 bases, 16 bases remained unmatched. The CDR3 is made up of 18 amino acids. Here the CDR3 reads CASSPFPSGTGVGEKLFF. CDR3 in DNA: TGTGCCAGCAGCCCCTTCCCCTCTGGGACAGGGGTAGGTGAAAAACTGTTTTTT.